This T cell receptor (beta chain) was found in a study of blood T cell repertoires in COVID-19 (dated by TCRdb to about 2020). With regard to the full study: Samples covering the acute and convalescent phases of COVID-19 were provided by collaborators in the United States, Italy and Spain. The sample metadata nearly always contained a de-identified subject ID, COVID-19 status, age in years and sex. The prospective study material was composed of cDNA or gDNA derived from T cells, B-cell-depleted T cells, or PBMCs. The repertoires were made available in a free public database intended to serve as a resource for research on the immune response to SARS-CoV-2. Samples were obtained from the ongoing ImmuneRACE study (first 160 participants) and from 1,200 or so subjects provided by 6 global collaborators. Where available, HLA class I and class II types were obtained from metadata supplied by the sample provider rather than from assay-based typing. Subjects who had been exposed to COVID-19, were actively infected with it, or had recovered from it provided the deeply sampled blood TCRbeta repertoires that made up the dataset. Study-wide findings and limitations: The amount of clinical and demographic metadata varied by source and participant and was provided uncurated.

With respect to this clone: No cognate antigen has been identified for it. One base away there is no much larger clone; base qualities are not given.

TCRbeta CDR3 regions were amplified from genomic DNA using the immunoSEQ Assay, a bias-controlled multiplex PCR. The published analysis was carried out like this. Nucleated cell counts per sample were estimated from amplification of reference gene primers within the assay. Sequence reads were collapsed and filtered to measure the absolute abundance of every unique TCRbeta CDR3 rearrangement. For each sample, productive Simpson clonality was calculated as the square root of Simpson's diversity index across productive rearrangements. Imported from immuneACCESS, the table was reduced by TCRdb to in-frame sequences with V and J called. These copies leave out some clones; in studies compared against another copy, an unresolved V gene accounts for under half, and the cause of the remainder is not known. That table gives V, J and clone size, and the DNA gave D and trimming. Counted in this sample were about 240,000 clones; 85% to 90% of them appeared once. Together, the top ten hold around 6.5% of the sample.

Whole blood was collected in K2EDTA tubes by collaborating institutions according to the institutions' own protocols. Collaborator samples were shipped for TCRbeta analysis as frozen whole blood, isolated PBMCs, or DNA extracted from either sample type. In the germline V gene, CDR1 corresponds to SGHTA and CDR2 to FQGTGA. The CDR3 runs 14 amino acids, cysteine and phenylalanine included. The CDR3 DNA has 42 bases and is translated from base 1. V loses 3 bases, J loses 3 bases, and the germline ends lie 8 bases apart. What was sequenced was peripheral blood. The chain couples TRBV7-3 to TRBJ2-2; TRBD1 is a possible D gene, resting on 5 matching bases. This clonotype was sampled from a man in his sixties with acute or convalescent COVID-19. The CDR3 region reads CASSLAGHTGELFF. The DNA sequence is TGTGCCAGCAGCTTGGCAGGGCACACCGGGGAGCTGTTTTTT.